This TCR beta chain was obtained from a study of T cell repertoires in cytomegalovirus infection. For the study at large: Public TCR beta signatures were indicative of both CMV infection and a matching HLA type.

TCRdb re-called the reads through MiXCR, storing one row per CDR3 protein. This sample has about 130,000 distinct CDR3 sequences, with roughly a quarter found just once. The CDR3 is 16 residues long. V lost 0 bases to trimming and J lost 9 bases; unmatched junction nucleotides: 5. Per germline, CDR1 LNHNV and CDR2 YYDKDF (reference sequence). A word on this clonotype: What it binds is unknown.

General study points: Carriers of CMV plus the relevant HLA were identified by cumulative public TCR beta family frequency. There were HLA-C-restricted CMV-specific TCR beta clonotypes dominating the ex vivo response.

The sequence was obtained from a human donor in good health (CMV status not recorded). Some clones in this sample may be carry-over from other donors' samples. Material: PBMCs, sequenced either directly or after in vitro stimulation (not recorded which). V and J are TRBV15 and TRBJ1-6; 10 bases fit TRBD1. CDR3 sequence reads: CATSRDKDRGASPLHF. CDR3 sequence (DNA): TGTGCCACCAGCAGAGATAAGGACAGGGGGGCTTCACCCCTCCACTTT.